This TCR beta chain emerged from a study of Tregs in tolerant kidney transplant recipients. Across the study: Sorting of CD4+CD25+CD127- cells followed 3-day belatacept mixed lymphocyte reactions, sometimes with approximately five-day graft donor restimulation.

The junction had 1 base not matched to a gene; V was cut back by 5 bases and J by 0 bases. Germline lookup yields CDR1 SQVTM and CDR2 ANQGSEA. This CDR3 has 12 amino acids. Clones were sequenced by immunoSEQ multiplex PCR, and TCRdb holds only the in-frame ones, with some missing. Of about 44,000 clones listed, roughly 95% are singletons. General study points: Activated donor B cell expansion appeared to reveal the most relevant donor-specific TCRbeta repertoire. Biological reproducibility was not directly addressed in this study. The small number of patients limits these findings pending further validation.

On this clone: Its target is unknown.

The clonotype originates from a human donor in good health. Sample: Tregs from blood cultured with allogeneic cells. The gene calls are TRBV29-1 and TRBJ2-7, with TRBD2 matching 7 bases. In DNA, the CDR3 is TGCAGCGTTCAGCGGGGCTCCTACGAGCAGTACTTC. Translation: CSVQRGSYEQYF.